This TCR beta chain came from a study of glioma-infiltrating T cells after dendritic cell vaccination. Study overall: Between the early 2000s and the early 2010s, patients got autologous tumor lysate-pulsed dendritic cell vaccines. The vaccine used monocyte-derived dendritic cells pulsed overnight with autologous tumor lysate.

The length of the CDR3 is 15 residues. CDR1 SGHNT and CDR2 YYREEE come from the germline V gene (reference sequence). V was clipped by 0 bases and J by 2 bases, with 12 bases between them. The primer mix had 60 V beta and 13 J beta primers. Sequenced by immunoSEQ multiplex PCR; TCRdb stores in-frame clones only, minus some. This sample has 110,000 or so clones, with around 87% found just once. The time point denotes: after dendritic cell vaccination, including at tumor progression/relapse. Only patients with spare fresh-frozen tumor and over two years of follow-up were included. This chain links TRBV5-4 with TRBJ2-7; D gene ambiguous. Sequencing was performed on blood, taken after dendritic cell vaccination. The clonotype was recovered from a human donor with glioblastoma. The CDR3 nucleotides are TGTGCCAGCAGCTTGGGGGCAGAAGTTGCCTACGAGCAGTACTTC. The encoded protein is CASSLGAEVAYEQYF.